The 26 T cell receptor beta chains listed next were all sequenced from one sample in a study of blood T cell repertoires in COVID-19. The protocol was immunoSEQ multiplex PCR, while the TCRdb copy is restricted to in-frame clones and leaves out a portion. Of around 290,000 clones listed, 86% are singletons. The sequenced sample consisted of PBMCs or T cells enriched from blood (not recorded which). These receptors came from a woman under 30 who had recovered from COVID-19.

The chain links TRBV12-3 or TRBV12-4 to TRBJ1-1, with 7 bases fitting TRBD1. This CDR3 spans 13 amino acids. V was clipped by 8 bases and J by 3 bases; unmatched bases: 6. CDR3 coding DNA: TGTGCCAGCTGGACAGGACTGTACACTGAAGCTTTCTTT. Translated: CASWTGLYTEAFF.

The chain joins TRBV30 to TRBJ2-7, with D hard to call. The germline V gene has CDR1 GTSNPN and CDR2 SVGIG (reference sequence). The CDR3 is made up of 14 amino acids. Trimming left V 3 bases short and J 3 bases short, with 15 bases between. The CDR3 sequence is CAWRSGPTNYEQYF. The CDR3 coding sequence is TGTGCCTGGAGGTCGGGTCCTACTAACTACGAGCAGTACTTC. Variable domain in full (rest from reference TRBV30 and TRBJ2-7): SQTIHQWPATLVQPVGSPLSLECTVEGTSNPNLYWYRQAAGRGLQLLFYSVGIGQISSEVPQNLSASRPQDRQFILSSKKLLLSDSGFYLCAWRSGPTNYEQYFGPGTRLTVT.

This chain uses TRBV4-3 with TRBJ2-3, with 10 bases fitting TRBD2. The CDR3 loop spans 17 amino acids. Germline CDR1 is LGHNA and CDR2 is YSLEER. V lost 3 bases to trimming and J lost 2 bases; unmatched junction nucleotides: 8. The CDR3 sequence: CASSQDKRGGPTDTQYF. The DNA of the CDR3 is TGCGCCAGCAGCCAGGATAAGCGGGGGGGCCCCACAGATACGCAGTATTTT.

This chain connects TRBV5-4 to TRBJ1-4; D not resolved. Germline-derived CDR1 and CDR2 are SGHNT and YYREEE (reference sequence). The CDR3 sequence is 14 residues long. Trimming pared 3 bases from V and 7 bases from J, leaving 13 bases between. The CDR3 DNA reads TGTGCCAGCAGCTCGAGGCGTATAGGTGAAAAACTGTTTTTT. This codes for CASSSRRIGEKLFF.

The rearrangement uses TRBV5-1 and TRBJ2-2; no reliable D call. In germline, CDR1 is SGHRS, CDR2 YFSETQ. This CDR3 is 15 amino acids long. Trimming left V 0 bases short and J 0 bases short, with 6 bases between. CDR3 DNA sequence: TGCGCCAGCAGCTTGGCGGGTACGAACACCGGGGAGCTGTTTTTT. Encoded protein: CASSLAGTNTGELFF.

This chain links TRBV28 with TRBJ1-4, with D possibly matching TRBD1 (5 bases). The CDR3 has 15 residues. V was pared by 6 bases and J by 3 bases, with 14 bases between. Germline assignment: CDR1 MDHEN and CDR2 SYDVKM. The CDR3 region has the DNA TGTGCCAGCAGCGCATATGGGGCGGCTAATGAAAAACTGTTTTTT. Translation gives CASSAYGAANEKLFF.

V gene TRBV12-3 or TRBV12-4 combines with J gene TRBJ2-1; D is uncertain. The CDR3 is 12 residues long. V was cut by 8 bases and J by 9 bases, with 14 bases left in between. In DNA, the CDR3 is TGTGCCAGCCTTCGGGTTCCCAGTGAGCAGTTCTTC. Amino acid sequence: CASLRVPSEQFF.

The CDR3 region is CASSSNRDRDGYTF. The CDR3 DNA follows: TGCGCCAGCAGCTCAAACCGGGACAGGGATGGCTACACCTTC. This chain joins TRBV5-1 and TRBJ1-2; 9 bases align to TRBD1. Germline loops: CDR1 SGHRS, CDR2 YFSETQ. CDR3 length: 14 amino acids. The trim removed 3 bases at V and 6 bases at J, leaving 6 bases unmatched.

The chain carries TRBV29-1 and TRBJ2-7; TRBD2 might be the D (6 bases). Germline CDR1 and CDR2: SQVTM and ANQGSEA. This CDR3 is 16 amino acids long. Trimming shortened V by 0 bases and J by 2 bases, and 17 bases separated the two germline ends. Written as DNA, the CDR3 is TGCAGCGTTGAAGATCCGGTTTCGGAGGGGCCCTACGAGCAGTACTTC. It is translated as CSVEDPVSEGPYEQYF.

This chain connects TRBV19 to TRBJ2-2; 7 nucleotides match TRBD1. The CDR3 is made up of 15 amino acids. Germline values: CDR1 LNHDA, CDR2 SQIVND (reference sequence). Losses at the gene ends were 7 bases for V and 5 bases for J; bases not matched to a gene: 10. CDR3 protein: CASTRDRAWTGELFF. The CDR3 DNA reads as TGTGCCAGTACTCGGGACAGAGCGTGGACCGGGGAGCTGTTTTTT. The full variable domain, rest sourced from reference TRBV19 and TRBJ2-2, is DGGITQSPKYLFRKEGQNVTLSCEQNLNHDAMYWYRQDPGQGLRLIYYSQIVNDFQKGDIAEGYSVSREKKESFPLTVTSAQKNPTAFYLCASTRDRAWTGELFFGEGSRLTVL.

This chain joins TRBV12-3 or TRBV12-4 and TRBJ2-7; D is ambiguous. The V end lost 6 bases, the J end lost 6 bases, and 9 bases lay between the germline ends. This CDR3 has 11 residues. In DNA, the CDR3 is TGTGCCAGCAGCAACTGGGCCGAGCAGTACTTC. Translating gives CASSNWAEQYF.

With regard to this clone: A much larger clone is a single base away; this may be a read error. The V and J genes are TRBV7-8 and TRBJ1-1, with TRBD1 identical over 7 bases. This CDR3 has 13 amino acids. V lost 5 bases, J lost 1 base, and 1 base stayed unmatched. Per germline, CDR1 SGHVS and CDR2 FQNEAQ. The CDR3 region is CASSRTGNTEAFF. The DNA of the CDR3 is TGTGCCAGCAGCCGGACAGGGAACACTGAAGCTTTCTTT.

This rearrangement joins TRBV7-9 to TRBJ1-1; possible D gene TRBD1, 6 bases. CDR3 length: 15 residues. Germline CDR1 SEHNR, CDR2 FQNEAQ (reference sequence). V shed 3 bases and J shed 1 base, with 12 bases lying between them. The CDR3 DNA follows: TGTGCCAGCAGCTTCCATCCCAGGGGGAACACTGAAGCTTTCTTT. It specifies CASSFHPRGNTEAFF.

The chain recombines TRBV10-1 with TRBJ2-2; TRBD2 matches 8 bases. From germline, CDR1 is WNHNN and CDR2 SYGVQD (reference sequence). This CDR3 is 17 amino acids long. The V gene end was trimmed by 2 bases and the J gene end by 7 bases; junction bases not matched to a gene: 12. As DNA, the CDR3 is TGCGCCAGCAGTGAGGGTTGGAAAGCGGGGGAGAGCGGGGAGCTGTTTTTT. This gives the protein CASSEGWKAGESGELFF.

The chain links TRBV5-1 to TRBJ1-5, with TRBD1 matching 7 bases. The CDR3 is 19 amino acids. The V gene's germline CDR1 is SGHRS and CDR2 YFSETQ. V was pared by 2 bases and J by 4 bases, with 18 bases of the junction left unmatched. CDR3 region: CASSFAPGGGGRRNQPQHF. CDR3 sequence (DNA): TGCGCCAGCAGCTTCGCCCCGGGTGGAGGGGGCCGTCGAAATCAGCCCCAGCATTTT. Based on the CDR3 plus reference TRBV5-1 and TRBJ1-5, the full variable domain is KAGVTQTPRYLIKTRGQQVTLSCSPISGHRSVSWYQQTPGQGLQFLFEYFSETQRNKGNFPGRFSGRQFSNSRSEMNVSTLELGDSALYLCASSFAPGGGGRRNQPQHFGDGTRLSIL.

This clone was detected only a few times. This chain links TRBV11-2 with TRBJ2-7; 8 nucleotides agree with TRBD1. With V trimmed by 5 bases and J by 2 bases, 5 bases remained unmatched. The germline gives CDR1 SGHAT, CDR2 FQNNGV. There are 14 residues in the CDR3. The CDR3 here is CASSIGQGAYEQYF. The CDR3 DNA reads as TGTGCCAGCAGCATCGGACAGGGCGCCTACGAGCAGTACTTC.

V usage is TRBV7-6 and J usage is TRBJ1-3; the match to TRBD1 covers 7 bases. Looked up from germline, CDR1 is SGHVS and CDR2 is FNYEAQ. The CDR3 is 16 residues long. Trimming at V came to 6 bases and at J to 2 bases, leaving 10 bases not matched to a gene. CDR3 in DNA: TGTGCCAGCAGTCGCATAACAGGGGAAGCTGGAAACACCATATATTTT. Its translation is CASSRITGEAGNTIYF.

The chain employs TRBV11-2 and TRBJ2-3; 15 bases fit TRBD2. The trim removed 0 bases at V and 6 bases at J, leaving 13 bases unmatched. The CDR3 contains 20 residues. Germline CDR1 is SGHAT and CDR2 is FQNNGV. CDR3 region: CASSLDRGLAGGVAWDTQYF. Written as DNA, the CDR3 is TGTGCCAGCAGCTTAGACAGGGGACTAGCGGGGGGCGTCGCCTGGGATACGCAGTATTTT.

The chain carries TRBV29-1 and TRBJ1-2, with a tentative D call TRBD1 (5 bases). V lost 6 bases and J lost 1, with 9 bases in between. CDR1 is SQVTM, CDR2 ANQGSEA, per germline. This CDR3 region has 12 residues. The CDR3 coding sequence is TGCAGCGTCTCTCAGGGTAACTATGGCTACACCTTC. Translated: CSVSQGNYGYTF.

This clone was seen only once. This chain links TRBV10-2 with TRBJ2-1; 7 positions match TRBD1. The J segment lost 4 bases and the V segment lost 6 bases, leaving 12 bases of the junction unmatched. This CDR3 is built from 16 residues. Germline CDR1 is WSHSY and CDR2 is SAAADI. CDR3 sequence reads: CASRGDSIPPYNEQFF. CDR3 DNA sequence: TGCGCCAGCAGGGGGGACAGTATTCCCCCTTACAATGAGCAGTTCTTC.

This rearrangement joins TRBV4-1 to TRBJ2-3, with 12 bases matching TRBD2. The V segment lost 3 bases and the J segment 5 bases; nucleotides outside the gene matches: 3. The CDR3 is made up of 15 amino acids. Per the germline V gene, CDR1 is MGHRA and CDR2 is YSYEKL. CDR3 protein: CASSQTSGSGDTQYF. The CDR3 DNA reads TGCGCCAGCAGCCAGACTAGCGGGAGCGGAGATACGCAGTATTTT.

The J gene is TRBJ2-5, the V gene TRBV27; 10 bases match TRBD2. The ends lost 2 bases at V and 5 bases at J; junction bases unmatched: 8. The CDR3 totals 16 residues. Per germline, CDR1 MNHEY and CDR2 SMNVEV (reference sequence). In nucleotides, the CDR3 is TGTGCCAGCAGTTTACTGACTAGCGGGCCCCCGGAGACCCAGTACTTC. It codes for CASSLLTSGPPETQYF.

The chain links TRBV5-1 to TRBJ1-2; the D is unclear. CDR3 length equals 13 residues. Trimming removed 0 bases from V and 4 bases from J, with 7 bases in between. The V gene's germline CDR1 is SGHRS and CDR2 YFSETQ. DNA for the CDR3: TGCGCCAGCAGCTTGGACAGTTTCTATGGCTACACCTTC. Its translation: CASSLDSFYGYTF.

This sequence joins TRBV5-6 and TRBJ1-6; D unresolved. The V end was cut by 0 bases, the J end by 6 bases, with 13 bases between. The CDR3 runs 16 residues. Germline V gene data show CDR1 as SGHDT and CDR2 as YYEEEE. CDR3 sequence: CASSLGGLHPNSPLHF. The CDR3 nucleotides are TGTGCCAGCAGCTTGGGAGGGCTACACCCTAATTCACCCCTCCACTTT.

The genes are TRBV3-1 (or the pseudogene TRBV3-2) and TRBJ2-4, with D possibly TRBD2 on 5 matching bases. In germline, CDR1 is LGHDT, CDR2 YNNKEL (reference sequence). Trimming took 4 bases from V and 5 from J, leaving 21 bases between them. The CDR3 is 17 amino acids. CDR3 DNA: TGTGCCAGCAGCCGCGGGCCCCGTCGGTCGCAGGAAAACATTCAGTACTTC. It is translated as CASSRGPRRSQENIQYF.

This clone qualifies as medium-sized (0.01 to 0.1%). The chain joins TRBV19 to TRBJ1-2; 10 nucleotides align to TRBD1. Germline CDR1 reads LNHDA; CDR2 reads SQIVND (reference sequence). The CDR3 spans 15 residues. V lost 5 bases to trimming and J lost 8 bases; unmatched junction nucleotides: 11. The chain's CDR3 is CASSPGTGVPGGYTF. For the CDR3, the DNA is TGTGCCAGTAGTCCCGGGACAGGGGTCCCGGGGGGCTACACCTTC.